This TCR beta chain was recorded in a study of cytomegalovirus exposure and HLA in healthy donors. Trimming took off 0 bases at V and 7 bases at J, with 19 bases between the two ends. Per the germline V gene, CDR1 is SGHRS and CDR2 is YFSETQ. This CDR3 spans 17 amino acids. This clone was counted between two and nine times. Its antigen is currently unknown. This table comes from immunoSEQ multiplex PCR, and its TCRdb copy is limited to in-frame clones, with some not included. The data hold tens of thousands of clones, with roughly 96% observed a single time. General observations from the study: Three CMV-associated chains proved CMV antigen-specific in vitro. The finding came from a later analysis; first-cohort TCR clusters tended to co-occur in the 120 or so validation repertoires. Listed as cytomegalovirus-associated were over 150 TCR beta chains.

The roughly 120-subject validation cohort, separate from the 666-subject first cohort, included the donors. The genes are TRBV5-1 and TRBJ1-4; D is possibly TRBD1 (5 bases). Sequenced material: PBMCs. The clonotype was recovered from a man aged 18 to 35 in good health and CMV-seronegative. The DNA of the CDR3 is TGCGCCAGCAGCTTGGCCCCGGCCGGGGGAGAGGTTGAAAAACTGTTTTTT. Translating gives CASSLAPAGGEVEKLFF.